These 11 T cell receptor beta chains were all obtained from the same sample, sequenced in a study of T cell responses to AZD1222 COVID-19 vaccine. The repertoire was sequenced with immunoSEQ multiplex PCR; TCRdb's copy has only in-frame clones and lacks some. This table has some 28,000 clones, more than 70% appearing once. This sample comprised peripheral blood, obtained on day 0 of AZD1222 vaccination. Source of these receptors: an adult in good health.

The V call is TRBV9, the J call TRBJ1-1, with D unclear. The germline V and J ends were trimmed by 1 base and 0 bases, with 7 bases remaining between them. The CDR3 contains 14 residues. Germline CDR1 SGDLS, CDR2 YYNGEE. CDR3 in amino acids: CASSVLAVNTEAFF. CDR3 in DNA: TGTGCCAGCAGCGTACTGGCAGTGAACACTGAAGCTTTCTTT.

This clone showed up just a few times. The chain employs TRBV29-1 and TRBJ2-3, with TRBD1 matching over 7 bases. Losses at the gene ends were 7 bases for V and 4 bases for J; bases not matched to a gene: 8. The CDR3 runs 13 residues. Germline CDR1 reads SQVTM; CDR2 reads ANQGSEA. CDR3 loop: CSAMTGIADTQYF. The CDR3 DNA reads TGCAGCGCCATGACAGGGATCGCAGATACGCAGTATTTT.

The CDR3, as DNA: TGTGCCAGCAGCCCTGGGGGAAGGGAGACCCAGTACTTC. Translation gives CASSPGGRETQYF. V is TRBV5-5 and J is TRBJ2-5, with D perhaps TRBD1 or TRBD2 (5 bases each). Germline CDR1 is SGHKS and CDR2 is YYEKEE (reference sequence). CDR3 size: 13 residues. V was trimmed by 4 bases and J by 5 bases, leaving 12 bases between them.

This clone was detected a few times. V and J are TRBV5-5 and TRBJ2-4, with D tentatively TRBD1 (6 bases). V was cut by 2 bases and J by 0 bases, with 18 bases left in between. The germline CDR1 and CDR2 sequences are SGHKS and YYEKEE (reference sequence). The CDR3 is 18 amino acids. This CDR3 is CASSFRGQFGGAKNIQYF. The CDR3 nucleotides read TGTGCCAGCAGCTTCAGAGGACAGTTTGGTGGAGCCAAAAACATTCAGTACTTC.

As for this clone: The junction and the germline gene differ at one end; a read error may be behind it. This CDR3 reads CARSVGLAGGETQYF. CDR3 sequence (DNA): TGTGCCCGCAGCGTAGGACTAGCGGGGGGGGAGACCCAGTACTTC. This chain joins TRBV9 and TRBJ2-5; 15 nucleotides match TRBD2. CDR1 and CDR2 (germline): SGDLS, YYNGEE. The length of the CDR3 is 15 residues.

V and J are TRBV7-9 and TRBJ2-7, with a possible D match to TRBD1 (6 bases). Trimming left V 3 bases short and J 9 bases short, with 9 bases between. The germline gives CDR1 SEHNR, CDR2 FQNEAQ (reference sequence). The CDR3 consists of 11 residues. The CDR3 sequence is CASSFTGTQYF. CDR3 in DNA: TGTGCCAGCAGCTTCACAGGGACGCAGTACTTC.

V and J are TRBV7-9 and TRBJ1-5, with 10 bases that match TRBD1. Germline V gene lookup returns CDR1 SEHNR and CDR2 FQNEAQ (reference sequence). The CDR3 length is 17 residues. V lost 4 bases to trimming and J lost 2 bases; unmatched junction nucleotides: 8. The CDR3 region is CASSSILDRGGNQPQHF. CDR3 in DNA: TGTGCCAGCAGCTCGATCCTGGACAGGGGGGGCAATCAGCCCCAGCATTTT.

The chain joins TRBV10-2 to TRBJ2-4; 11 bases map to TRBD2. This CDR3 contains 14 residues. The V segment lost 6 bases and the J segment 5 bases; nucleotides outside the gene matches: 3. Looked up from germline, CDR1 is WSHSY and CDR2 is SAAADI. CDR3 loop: CASRLAGDENIQYF. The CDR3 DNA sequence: TGCGCCAGCAGACTAGCGGGGGATGAAAACATTCAGTACTTC.

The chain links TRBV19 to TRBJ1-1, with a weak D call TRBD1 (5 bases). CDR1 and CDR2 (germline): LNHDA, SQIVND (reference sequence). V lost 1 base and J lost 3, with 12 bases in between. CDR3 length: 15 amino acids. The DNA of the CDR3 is TGTGCCAGTAGTATAGGAGGGGTTGGTGACACTGAAGCTTTCTTT. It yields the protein CASSIGGVGDTEAFF.

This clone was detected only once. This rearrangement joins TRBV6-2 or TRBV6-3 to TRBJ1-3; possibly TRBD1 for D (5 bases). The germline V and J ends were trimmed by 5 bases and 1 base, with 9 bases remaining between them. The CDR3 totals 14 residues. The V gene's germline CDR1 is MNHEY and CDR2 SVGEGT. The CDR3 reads CASSPGGSGNTIYF. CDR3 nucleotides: TGTGCCAGCAGTCCGGGGGGATCTGGAAACACCATATATTTT.

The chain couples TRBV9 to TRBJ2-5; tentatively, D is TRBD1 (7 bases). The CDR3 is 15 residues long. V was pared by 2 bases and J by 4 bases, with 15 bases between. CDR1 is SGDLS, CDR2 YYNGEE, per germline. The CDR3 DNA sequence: TGTGCCAGCAGCGTCGTTGGAGGGGGCGCAGAGACCCAGTACTTC. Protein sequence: CASSVVGGGAETQYF.